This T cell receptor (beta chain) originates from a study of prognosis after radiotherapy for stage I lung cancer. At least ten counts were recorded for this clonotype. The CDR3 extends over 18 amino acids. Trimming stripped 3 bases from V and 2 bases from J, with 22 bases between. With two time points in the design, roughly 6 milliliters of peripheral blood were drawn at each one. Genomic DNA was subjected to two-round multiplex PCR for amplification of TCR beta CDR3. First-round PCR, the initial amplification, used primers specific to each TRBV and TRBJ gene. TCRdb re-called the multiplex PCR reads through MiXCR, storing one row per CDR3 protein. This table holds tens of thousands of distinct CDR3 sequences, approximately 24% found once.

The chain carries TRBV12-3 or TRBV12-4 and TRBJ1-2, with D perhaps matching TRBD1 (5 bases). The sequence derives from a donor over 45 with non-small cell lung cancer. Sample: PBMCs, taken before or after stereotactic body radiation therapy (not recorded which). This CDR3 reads CASSFELSRELGNYGYTF. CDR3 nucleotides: TGTGCCAGCAGTTTCGAGCTCTCCAGGGAGTTGGGCAACTATGGCTACACCTTC.